This entry lists 24 T cell receptor beta chains sequenced from one sample in a study of T cells in Graves' hyperthyroidism and ophthalmopathy. Amplification of TCR beta CDR3 regions used RNA as the template. Initially, a first-round RT-PCR of the TCR CDR3 employed the HTBI primer set. Each CDR3 protein gets one entry after TCRdb re-called the multiplex PCR reads with MiXCR. This sample carries roughly 720,000 distinct CDR3 sequences, around 16% of them seen once, and the ten largest clones take roughly 16%. The sequenced sample consisted of blood. These receptors were obtained from a man in his forties or fifties with Graves' hyperthyroidism.

This clonotype was seen only a few times. The chain combines TRBV19 with TRBJ2-1; D call uncertain. V dropped 5 bases and J dropped 0 bases, with 20 bases sitting between them. CDR3 length: 18 amino acids. Germline V gives CDR1 LNHDA, CDR2 SQIVND (reference sequence). The CDR3 DNA follows: TGTGCCAGTAGTTTCGCCGGAGTACCCCTTAGCTCCTACAATGAGCAGTTCTTC. Translated: CASSFAGVPLSSYNEQFF.

The chain combines TRBV5-1 with TRBJ2-2; 7 nucleotides line up with TRBD1. V lost 7 bases and J lost 0; bases outside the gene matches: 6. The CDR3 sequence is 15 residues long. The germline gives CDR1 SGHRS, CDR2 YFSETQ. The CDR3 region has the DNA TGCGCCAGCCATACCGGACAGGCGAACACCGGGGAGCTGTTTTTT. This codes for CASHTGQANTGELFF.

This clonotype was found many times. DNA for the CDR3: TGTGCCAGCGTTCCCAGGACAGGGCGTCACGAGCAGTACTTC. Translating it yields CASVPRTGRHEQYF. J is TRBJ2-7 and V is TRBV2; 8 bases line up with TRBD1. Looked up from germline, CDR1 is SNHLY and CDR2 is FYNNEI. The CDR3 runs 14 residues. After removal of 8 bases from V and 5 bases from J, the junction contained 11 bases not matched to a gene.

This sequence joins TRBV5-1 and TRBJ2-3; no definite D call. The germline V and J ends were trimmed by 0 bases and 4 bases, with 15 bases remaining between them. Germline V gene lookup returns CDR1 SGHRS and CDR2 YFSETQ. CDR3 length equals 16 residues. Written as DNA, the CDR3 is TGCGCCAGCAGCTTGGGCCCGGGCTCATCTGCAGATACGCAGTATTTT. It codes for CASSLGPGSSADTQYF.

This clonotype showed up just a few times. The chain recombines TRBV12-3 or TRBV12-4 with TRBJ2-1, with a possible D match to TRBD2 (5 bases). V was pared by 7 bases and J by 8 bases, with 21 bases between. The CDR3 has 15 residues. CDR3 in amino acids: CASTTPGGSVYEQFF. The CDR3 region has the DNA TGTGCCAGCACCACACCTGGTGGTAGCGTCTATGAGCAGTTCTTC.

J is TRBJ2-5 and V is TRBV28; tentative D call: TRBD2 (5 bases). The V gene lost 5 bases and the J gene lost 0 bases, with 10 bases spanning the gap. This CDR3 is built from 14 residues. Per the germline V gene, CDR1 is MDHEN and CDR2 is SYDVKM. The CDR3 DNA sequence: TGTGCCAGCAGTCAGCAGCGGTACCAAGAGACCCAGTACTTC. Its translation: CASSQQRYQETQYF.

This clonotype was counted between two and nine times. V usage is TRBV14 and J usage is TRBJ2-5; the D is unclear. The CDR3 consists of 11 residues. Germline-derived CDR1 and CDR2 are SGHDN and FVKESK. Trimming took 2 bases from V and 4 from J, leaving 2 bases between them. The CDR3, as DNA: TGTGCCAGCAGCCAAACAGAGACCCAGTACTTC. Protein sequence: CASSQTETQYF.

At least ten counts were recorded for this clonotype. The chain uses TRBV6-1 and TRBJ1-3, with a possible D match to TRBD1 (6 bases). Germline CDR1 and CDR2: MNHNS and SASEGT. The CDR3 runs to 15 residues. Trimming cost V 6 bases and J 3 bases, with 15 bases left between them. The CDR3 DNA is TGTGCCAGCAGACCACAGGGAAACGGTGGAAACACCATATATTTT. Its protein product is CASRPQGNGGNTIYF.

Concerning this clonotype: Just one base apart from a much larger clone, this may be a read error. CDR3 loop: CASSWREPATNEKLFF. In DNA, the CDR3 is TGTGCCAGCAGTTGGAGAGAACCCGCAACTAATGAAAAACTGTTTTTT. This chain uses TRBV28 with TRBJ1-4; D remains ambiguous. The V gene lost 4 bases and the J gene lost 0 bases, with 12 bases spanning the gap. Germline V gives CDR1 MDHEN, CDR2 SYDVKM. The CDR3 covers 16 residues.

This clonotype was picked up many times. V is TRBV10-3 and J is TRBJ2-3; no definite D call. The V and J ends lost 0 bases and 2 bases respectively, with 15 bases between them. From germline, CDR1 is ENHRY and CDR2 SYGVKD. The CDR3 runs 17 residues. The CDR3 DNA reads as TGTGCCATCAGTGAGTCGAAAGGAACTTTCGACACAGATACGCAGTATTTT. Its translation: CAISESKGTFDTDTQYF.

This clonotype was counted many times. The chain combines TRBV30 with TRBJ2-5; D remains unclear. The germline CDR1 and CDR2 sequences are GTSNPN and SVGIG (reference sequence). With 0 bases removed from V and 5 bases from J, the gap between germline ends came to 7 bases. CDR3 size: 12 residues. The CDR3 sequence is CAWSVLGETQYF. The DNA of the CDR3 is TGTGCCTGGAGTGTTTTAGGGGAGACCCAGTACTTC.

This clonotype has a handful of counts. The CDR3 spells CASSQDPGDRAWSYEQYF. CDR3 sequence (DNA): TGTGCCAGCAGCCAAGATCCAGGGGACAGGGCGTGGTCCTACGAGCAGTACTTC. This rearrangement joins TRBV4-2 to TRBJ2-7; TRBD1 aligns across 9 bases. This CDR3 comprises 18 residues. Germline V CDR1 and CDR2: LGHNA, YNFKEQ. V dropped 0 bases and J dropped 1; count of bases not matched to a gene: 10.

The chain combines TRBV30 with TRBJ2-7, with 16 nucleotides matching TRBD2. V was clipped by 3 bases and J by 6 bases; unmatched bases: 11. This CDR3 has 17 residues. The germline CDR1 and CDR2 sequences are GTSNPN and SVGIG (reference sequence). CDR3 sequence (DNA): TGTGCCTGGAGCGACATTCCGGGACTAGCGGGAGGGGGCGAGCAGTACTTC. It yields the protein CAWSDIPGLAGGGEQYF. The variable domain in full, with the rest retrieved from reference TRBV30 and TRBJ2-7, is SQTIHQWPATLVQPVGSPLSLECTVEGTSNPNLYWYRQAAGRGLQLLFYSVGIGQISSEVPQNLSASRPQDRQFILSSKKLLLSDSGFYLCAWSDIPGLAGGGEQYFGPGTRLTVT.

Ten or more counts support this clonotype. J is TRBJ2-2 and V is TRBV7-8; TRBD2 matches 9 bases. Germline V gene data show CDR1 as SGHVS and CDR2 as FQNEAQ. CDR3 size: 17 residues. V dropped 1 base and J dropped 6; count of bases not matched to a gene: 9. DNA for the CDR3: TGTGCCAGCAGCTTAGAATTAGTAGGCGGGAGGGCCGGGGAGCTGTTTTTT. As protein: CASSLELVGGRAGELFF.

The chain employs TRBV7-2 and TRBJ2-7, with a possible D match to TRBD2 (7 bases). V was pared by 5 bases and J by 4 bases, with 21 bases between. The CDR3 spans 16 residues. Germline CDR1 SGHTA, CDR2 FQGNSA. CDR3 nucleotide sequence: TGTGCCAGCAGCCTTGGGTGGGGGGGGCAGCGTTACGAGCAGTACTTC. Its protein is CASSLGWGGQRYEQYF.

This clonotype was counted at least ten times. The V gene is TRBV7-9, the J gene TRBJ1-5, with D hard to call. Deletions cut 5 bases from V and 3 bases from J, with 8 bases between. The germline V gene encodes CDR1 SEHNR and CDR2 FQNEAQ (reference sequence). The CDR3 covers 13 residues. The CDR3 reads CASSVGINQPQHF. The CDR3, as DNA: TGTGCCAGCAGCGTGGGAATCAATCAGCCCCAGCATTTT. Using reference TRBV7-9 and TRBJ1-5 for the parts outside the CDR3, the full variable domain is DTGVSQNPRHKITKRGQNVTFRCDPISEHNRLYWYRQTLGQGPEFLTYFQNEAQLEKSRLLSDRFSAERPKGSFSTLEIQRTEQGDSAMYLCASSVGINQPQHFGDGTRLSIL.

This clonotype has at least ten counts. This chain joins TRBV2 and TRBJ1-1; D may be TRBD1 (5 bases). The CDR3 has 13 amino acids. Germline V gives CDR1 SNHLY, CDR2 FYNNEI. V lost 9 bases, J lost 1 base, and 12 bases lay in between. The CDR3 here is CARGGTANTEAFF. For the CDR3, the DNA is TGTGCCAGAGGAGGGACTGCGAACACTGAAGCTTTCTTT.

The chain employs TRBV2 and TRBJ1-1; unclear D gene. The CDR3 consists of 15 residues. Germline V gene data show CDR1 as SNHLY and CDR2 as FYNNEI. The ends were cut back, 7 bases at V and 3 bases at J, with 18 bases in the middle. This chain's CDR3 is CASKGSLVRDTEAFF. The CDR3 nucleotides are TGTGCCAGCAAGGGCAGCCTCGTAAGGGACACTGAAGCTTTCTTT.

This clonotype appeared many times. J is TRBJ2-6 and V is TRBV24-1; D is perhaps TRBD2 (5 bases). CDR3 length: 16 amino acids. The germline V and J ends were trimmed by 4 bases and 0 bases, with 9 bases remaining between them. Germline V lookup: CDR1 KGHDR, CDR2 SFDVKD. The CDR3 sequence: CATSELVSSGANVLTF. For the CDR3, the DNA is TGTGCCACCAGTGAACTAGTGAGCTCTGGGGCCAACGTCCTGACTTTC.

This clonotype was recorded many times. The rearrangement uses TRBV3-1 and TRBJ1-1; no reliable D call. The CDR3 totals 12 residues. Trimming took off 3 bases at V and 8 bases at J, with 10 bases between the two ends. Germline V gene data show CDR1 as LGHDT and CDR2 as YNNKEL (reference sequence). The CDR3 bases are TGTGCCAGCAGCCACCCCGGCATAGAAGCTTTCTTT. Amino acids: CASSHPGIEAFF.

This clonotype was detected a few times. In DNA form, the CDR3 reads TGTGCCAGCAGCCCGTGGGGCAGGGAAGAGACCCAGTACTTC. Its protein is CASSPWGREETQYF. This chain joins TRBV3-1 and TRBJ2-5, with D maybe TRBD1 (5 bases). V lost 4 bases and J 3 bases, leaving 12 bases between the germline ends. This CDR3 spans 14 amino acids. CDR1 is LGHDT, CDR2 YNNKEL, per germline (reference sequence).

The V and J genes are TRBV15 and TRBJ2-3, with a possible D match to TRBD1 (6 bases). The CDR3 extends over 15 amino acids. V lost 3 bases and J 2 bases, leaving 12 bases between the germline ends. Germline V gene sequence: CDR1 LNHNV, CDR2 YYDKDF (reference sequence). CDR3 loop: CATSRDSRFTDTQYF. The CDR3 DNA reads as TGTGCCACCAGCAGGGACAGTAGGTTCACAGATACGCAGTATTTT.

Ten or more counts support this clonotype. The CDR3 sequence: CASRFDRGLTDTQYF. CDR3 nucleotides: TGTGCCAGCAGGTTTGACAGGGGGTTAACAGATACGCAGTATTTT. The chain has TRBV6-1 and TRBJ2-3; 9 bases map to TRBD1. V shed 6 bases, J shed 3 bases, and the junction held 7 bases outside the gene matches. Germline V gene data show CDR1 as MNHNS and CDR2 as SASEGT. The CDR3 is made up of 15 amino acids.

This clonotype was counted only a few times. The CDR3 nucleotides read TGTGCCAGCAGTTCACCAGGGAAGGTGCAGTACTTC. Translated, it gives CASSSPGKVQYF. The chain combines TRBV3-1 with TRBJ2-7, with a possible D match to TRBD1 (5 bases). V lost 6 bases and J 9 bases, leaving 15 bases between the germline ends. Per the germline V gene, CDR1 is LGHDT and CDR2 is YNNKEL (reference sequence). This CDR3 is built from 12 residues.